The TCR beta chain described here comes from a study of T cell repertoires in cytomegalovirus infection. The germline V gene encodes CDR1 SNHLY and CDR2 FYNNEI. This CDR3 spans 16 amino acids. V lost 1 base and J lost 8, with 15 bases in between. TCRdb fed the reads into MiXCR, producing one record per CDR3 protein. The table lists 150,000 to 200,000 distinct CDR3 sequences, approximately 30% of them singletons. The chain couples TRBV2 to TRBJ1-6; D is possibly TRBD1 (5 bases). Sequencing was done on a sample of PBMCs. This TCR came from a human donor in good health (CMV status not recorded). Some clones in this sample may be carry-over from other donors' samples. The CDR3 sequence: CASSEDAGRLDSPLHF. The CDR3 DNA reads TGTGCCAGCAGTGAAGATGCGGGGCGACTAGATTCACCCCTCCACTTT.